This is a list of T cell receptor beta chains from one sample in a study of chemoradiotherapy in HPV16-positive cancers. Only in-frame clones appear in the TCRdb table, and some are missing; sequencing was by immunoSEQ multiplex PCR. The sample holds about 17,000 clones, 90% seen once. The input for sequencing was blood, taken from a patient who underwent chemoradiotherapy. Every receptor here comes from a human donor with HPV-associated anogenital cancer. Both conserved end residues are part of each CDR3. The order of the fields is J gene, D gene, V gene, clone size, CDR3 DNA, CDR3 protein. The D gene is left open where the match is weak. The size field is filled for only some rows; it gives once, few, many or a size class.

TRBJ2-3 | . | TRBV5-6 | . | TGTGCCAGCAGCTTGTTGGCTGTTACTAGCACAGATACGCAGTATTTT | CASSLLAVTSTDTQYF
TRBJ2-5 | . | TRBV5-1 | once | TGCGCCAGCAGCTGGCAGATGATTTCTGGGGGAGAGACCCAGTACTTC | CASSWQMISGGETQYF
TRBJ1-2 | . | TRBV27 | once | TGTGCCAGCAGGATAGGGCCCACCGGGGCCTATGGCTACACCTTC | CASRIGPTGAYGYTF
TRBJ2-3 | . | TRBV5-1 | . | TGCGCCAGCAGCCTTCGGACAGATACTAGCACAGATACGCAGTATTTT | CASSLRTDTSTDTQYF
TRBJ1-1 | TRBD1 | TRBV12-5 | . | TGTGCTAGTGGTTTGAAAGCCGGGACAGGGGCTTTCTTT | CASGLKAGTGAFF
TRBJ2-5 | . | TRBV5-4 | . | TGTGCCAGCAGCTTGGCTGCACAGCAAGAGACCCAGTACTTC | CASSLAAQQETQYF
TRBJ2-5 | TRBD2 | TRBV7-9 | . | TGTGCCAGCAGCTTGCGAGGACTAGCGGGGTTTTTAGAGACCCAGTACTTC | CASSLRGLAGFLETQYF
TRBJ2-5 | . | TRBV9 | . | TGTGCCAGCAGCGAAGCTGCGGGAGAGACCCAGTACTTC | CASSEAAGETQYF
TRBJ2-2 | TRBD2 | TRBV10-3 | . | TGTGCCATCGGGTACCCGGGACTAGCGGGGGGACCCGGGGAGCTGTTTTTT | CAIGYPGLAGGPGELFF
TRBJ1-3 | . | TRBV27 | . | TGTGCCAGCAGTTTCCCCGGAAACACCATATATTTT | CASSFPGNTIYF
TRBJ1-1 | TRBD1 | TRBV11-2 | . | TGTGCCAGCAGCGGACGAACCGCGGACAGGGAACGAAAAGCTTTCTTT | CASSGRTADRERKAFF
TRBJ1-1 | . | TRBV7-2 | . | TGTGCCAGCAGCCTAGGACGGGCTCCTGAAGCTTTCTTT | CASSLGRAPEAFF
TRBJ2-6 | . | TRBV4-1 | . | TGCGCCAGCAGCCTCCCCCTGTCTGGGGCCAACGTCCTGACTTTC | CASSLPLSGANVLTF
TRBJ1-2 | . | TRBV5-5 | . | TGTGCCAGCAGCTTGGCCGCCGGGATTGGTGGCTACACCTTC | CASSLAAGIGGYTF
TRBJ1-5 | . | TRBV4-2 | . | TGTGCCAGCAGCCAAGCCGGGGTCAAGAATCAGCCCCAGCATTTT | CASSQAGVKNQPQHF
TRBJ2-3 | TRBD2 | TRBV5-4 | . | TGTGCCAGCAGCTTAAGAGCGGGGGGACGAGCGGATACGCAGTATTTT | CASSLRAGGRADTQYF
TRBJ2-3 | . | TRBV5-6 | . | TGTGCCAGCAGCTTGGCAAACACGCAGTATTTT | CASSLANTQYF
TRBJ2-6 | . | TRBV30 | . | TGTGCCTGGAGTACGGCTAGAAATGATGGGGCCAACGTCCTGACTTTC | CAWSTARNDGANVLTF
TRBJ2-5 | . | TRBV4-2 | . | TGTGCCAGCAGCCAAGACGGAGGGGGCGGGGAGACCCAGTACTTC | CASSQDGGGGETQYF
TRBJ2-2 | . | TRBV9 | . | TGTGCCAGCAGCTCCCCCAGCACCGGGGAGCTGTTTTTT | CASSSPSTGELFF
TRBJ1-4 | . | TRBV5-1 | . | TGCGCCAGCAGCCCCAATCCAGGGGATGAAAAACTGTTTTTT | CASSPNPGDEKLFF
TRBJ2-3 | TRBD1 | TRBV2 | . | TGTGCCAGCACCGCAGGGGGCAGAACAGATACGCAGTATTTT | CASTAGGRTDTQYF
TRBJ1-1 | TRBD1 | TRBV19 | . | TGTGCCAGTATGGGACAGGGTTACACTGAAGCTTTCTTT | CASMGQGYTEAFF
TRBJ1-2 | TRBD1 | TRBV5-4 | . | TGTGCCAGCAGCCCCGGGACAGGGATTGGCTACACCTTC | CASSPGTGIGYTF